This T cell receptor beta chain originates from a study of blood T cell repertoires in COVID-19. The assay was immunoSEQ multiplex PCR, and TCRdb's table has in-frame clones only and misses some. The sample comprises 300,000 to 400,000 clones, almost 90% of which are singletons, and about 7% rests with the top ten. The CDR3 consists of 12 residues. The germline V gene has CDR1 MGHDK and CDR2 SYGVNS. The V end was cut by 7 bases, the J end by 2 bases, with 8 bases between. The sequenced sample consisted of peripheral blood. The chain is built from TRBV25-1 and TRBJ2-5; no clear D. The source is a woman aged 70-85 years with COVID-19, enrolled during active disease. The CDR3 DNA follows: TGTGCCAGCAACGCAGAACAAGAGACCCAGTACTTC. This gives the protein CASNAEQETQYF.